Below, 16 T cell receptor beta chains from the same sample are listed, as sequenced in a study of blood T cell repertoires in COVID-19. The data were produced by immunoSEQ multiplex PCR, yet TCRdb's version contains in-frame clones alone and is incomplete. This sample has 99,000 or so clones, with over 75% found just once. The specimen was peripheral blood. The source is a man aged 45-60 years with acute or convalescent COVID-19.

The rearrangement links TRBV2 to TRBJ1-1; 10 bases agree with TRBD1. V lost 4 bases, J lost 6 bases, and 8 bases stayed unmatched. CDR1 and CDR2 (germline): SNHLY, FYNNEI. The CDR3 totals 15 residues. The CDR3 sequence: CASSGPTGGRSEAFF. The CDR3 nucleotides are TGTGCCAGCAGTGGACCGACAGGGGGCCGTTCTGAAGCTTTCTTT.

This chain connects TRBV19 to TRBJ1-5, with D hard to call. Trimming stripped 6 bases from V and 1 base from J, with 19 bases between. The CDR3 is 17 residues long. Germline V gene data show CDR1 as LNHDA and CDR2 as SQIVND (reference sequence). The CDR3 region is CASSIRSGISSNQPQHF. DNA for the CDR3: TGTGCCAGTAGCATCAGATCGGGGATTTCGAGCAATCAGCCCCAGCATTTT.

This clone showed up just a few times. V and J are TRBV2 and TRBJ1-2; unclear D gene. This CDR3 has 13 amino acids. The germline CDR1 and CDR2 sequences are SNHLY and FYNNEI. V gave up 2 bases and J gave up 2 bases, with 6 bases separating them. The CDR3, as DNA: TGTGCCAGCAGTGAAAACGGGAACTATGGCTACACCTTC. The encoded protein is CASSENGNYGYTF.

The rearrangement uses TRBV24-1 and TRBJ2-5; 10 bases line up with TRBD2. J was trimmed by 5 bases and V by 4 bases; bases with no gene match: 3. Germline V gives CDR1 KGHDR, CDR2 SFDVKD. CDR3 length: 14 residues. CDR3 nucleotide sequence: TGTGCCACCAGTGACGCTAGCGGGAGTGAGACCCAGTACTTC. This sequence encodes CATSDASGSETQYF.

The rearrangement uses TRBV6-5 and TRBJ2-5, with TRBD1 matching 9 bases. CDR1 and CDR2 (germline): MNHEY, SVGAGI. This CDR3 is 14 amino acids long. V lost 6 bases to trimming and J lost 5 bases; unmatched junction nucleotides: 7. The CDR3 DNA sequence: TGTGCCAGCAGCGAGGGGACAGGGAGGGAGACCCAGTACTTC. Its protein product is CASSEGTGRETQYF.

The genes are TRBV7-9 and TRBJ1-2, with D tentatively TRBD1 (6 bases). V shed 3 bases and J shed 4 bases, with 9 bases lying between them. Germline V gene lookup returns CDR1 SEHNR and CDR2 FQNEAQ (reference sequence). The CDR3 covers 13 residues. The CDR3 coding sequence is TGTGCCAGCAGCTTCCGGACAGCCTATGGCTACACCTTC. Its translation: CASSFRTAYGYTF.

The CDR3 sequence is CASSLAGGRREAFF. CDR3 coding DNA: TGTGCCAGCAGCTTGGCAGGGGGGCGAAGGGAAGCTTTCTTT. The V and J genes are TRBV11-2 and TRBJ1-1; the match to TRBD1 covers 7 bases. From germline, CDR1 is SGHAT and CDR2 FQNNGV. The length of the CDR3 is 14 residues. V lost 3 bases and J lost 8; bases outside the gene matches: 9.

The chain couples TRBV5-1 to TRBJ2-6, with D possibly matching TRBD2 (5 bases). The CDR3 contains 16 residues. Germline V gives CDR1 SGHRS, CDR2 YFSETQ. Trimming cost V 0 bases and J 0 bases, with 7 bases left between them. The CDR3 DNA reads TGCGCCAGCAGCTTGGCCGGGGACTCTGGGGCCAACGTCCTGACTTTC. Translation gives CASSLAGDSGANVLTF.

V is TRBV7-8 and J is TRBJ2-1; no definite D call. The germline V gene encodes CDR1 SGHVS and CDR2 FQNEAQ. This CDR3 is 17 amino acids long. Between the trimmed V and J ends, which lost 2 bases and 2 bases, there was a span of 16 bases. CDR3 sequence: CASSLLFRAATYNEQFF. The CDR3 bases are TGTGCCAGCAGCTTATTGTTCCGTGCGGCAACCTACAATGAGCAGTTCTTC.

Only one count was recorded for this clone. The chain employs TRBV30 and TRBJ1-1; D ambiguous. Trimming pared 3 bases from V and 1 base from J, leaving 9 bases between. Germline CDR1 and CDR2: GTSNPN and SVGIG (reference sequence). The CDR3 loop spans 13 amino acids. CDR3: CAWRRLGNTEAFF. DNA of the CDR3: TGTGCCTGGAGGCGGCTGGGGAACACTGAAGCTTTCTTT.

The chain uses TRBV11-2 and TRBJ1-1, with D perhaps matching TRBD1 (5 bases). The CDR3 is 15 amino acids. V lost 1 base, J lost 3 bases, and 12 bases lay in between. CDR1 is SGHAT and CDR2 is FQNNGV in the germline V gene. The CDR3: CASSLVTGGDTEAFF. The CDR3 DNA reads as TGTGCCAGCAGCTTAGTAACAGGTGGAGACACTGAAGCTTTCTTT.

The chain couples TRBV7-9 to TRBJ2-3; no clear D gene. V lost 5 bases and J lost 0, with 15 bases in between. The CDR3 is 16 amino acids. Germline V gives CDR1 SEHNR, CDR2 FQNEAQ (reference sequence). CDR3: CASSEFFPGSTDTQYF. The CDR3 coding sequence is TGTGCCAGCAGCGAATTTTTCCCGGGTAGCACAGATACGCAGTATTTT.

The CDR3 region is CASSETGNYGYTF. CDR3 DNA: TGCGCCAGCAGCGAGACAGGGAACTATGGCTACACCTTC. The V gene is TRBV10-1, the J gene TRBJ1-2; 7 nucleotides line up with TRBD1. CDR3 length: 13 residues. Germline CDR1 WNHNN, CDR2 SYGVQD (reference sequence). V gave up 6 bases and J gave up 2 bases; unmatched junction bases: 3.

The V and J genes are TRBV5-1 and TRBJ2-5; D is undetermined. Germline CDR1 and CDR2: SGHRS and YFSETQ. The CDR3 is made up of 13 amino acids. Trimming pared 0 bases from V and 3 bases from J, leaving 6 bases between. The CDR3 coding sequence is TGCGCCAGCAGCTTGGATCGGGAAGAGACCCAGTACTTC. Protein product: CASSLDREETQYF.

The V gene is TRBV19, the J gene TRBJ2-7, with 8 bases lining up with TRBD1. Germline loops: CDR1 LNHDA, CDR2 SQIVND (reference sequence). The CDR3 loop spans 14 amino acids. V trimming: 5 bases; J trimming: 6 bases; junction bases outside the gene matches: 9. The CDR3 DNA follows: TGTGCCAGTAGTGCGCCCCAGGGGGCTCGCGAGCAGTACTTC. Its translation: CASSAPQGAREQYF.

The V call is TRBV5-4, the J call TRBJ2-3, with D maybe TRBD1 (5 bases). Germline CDR1 and CDR2: SGHNT and YYREEE (reference sequence). Trimming stripped 0 bases from V and 4 bases from J, with 9 bases between. The CDR3 covers 14 residues. The CDR3 here is CASSLEGLSDTQYF. For the CDR3, the DNA is TGTGCCAGCAGCTTGGAGGGGCTGTCAGATACGCAGTATTTT.